This entry lists 15 T cell receptor beta chains sequenced from one sample in a study of regulatory and conventional T cells in breast cancer. TCRdb re-called the PCR reads through MiXCR, storing one row per CDR3 protein. The sample lists under 20,000 distinct CDR3 sequences, approximately 32% occurring once. Source material: conventional T cells from blood. The receptors stem from a female donor in good health.

By sample share, this clonotype is medium-sized. The chain combines TRBV7-3 with TRBJ2-3; 8 bases are shared with TRBD2. The CDR3 length is 16 residues. Losses at the gene ends were 5 bases for V and 5 bases for J; bases not matched to a gene: 12. In germline, CDR1 is SGHTA, CDR2 FQGTGA. CDR3 sequence reads: CASSRGGGPAGDTQYF. CDR3 sequence (DNA): TGTGCCAGCAGCCGGGGGGGAGGTCCGGCCGGAGATACGCAGTATTTT.

Within the sample, this clonotype is medium-sized. The chain couples TRBV5-1 to TRBJ2-1; 12 bases map to TRBD2. This CDR3 region has 15 residues. V was clipped by 4 bases and J by 7 bases; unmatched bases: 6. Germline V lookup: CDR1 SGHRS, CDR2 YFSETQ. The chain's CDR3 is CASSLETSGRNEQFF. The CDR3 nucleotides are TGCGCCAGCAGCCTTGAGACTAGCGGGAGAAATGAGCAGTTCTTC.

To note about this clonotype: This may be a read error, as it is one base from a much larger clone. The chain links TRBV5-1 to TRBJ2-5; D ambiguous. The ends were cut back, 7 bases at V and 4 bases at J, with 14 bases in the middle. CDR3 size: 13 residues. Germline V CDR1 and CDR2: SGHRS, YFSETQ. CDR3 in DNA: TGCGCCAGCGGCCTTGTTGAGCCAGAGACCCAGTACTTC. The encoded protein is CASGLVEPETQYF.

The sample holds a few counts of this clonotype. The chain links TRBV6-6 to TRBJ1-3, with D unresolved. In germline, CDR1 is MNHNY, CDR2 SVGAGI (reference sequence). The CDR3 extends over 13 amino acids. Trimming took 5 bases from V and 0 from J, leaving 5 bases between them. This chain's CDR3 is CASSLLSGNTIYF. In DNA form, the CDR3 reads TGTGCCAGCAGTCTACTCTCTGGAAACACCATATATTTT.

This clonotype has a handful of counts. The chain has TRBV12-3 or TRBV12-4 and TRBJ2-7; D ambiguous. V lost 5 bases, J lost 5 bases, and 7 bases lay in between. There are 11 residues in the CDR3. The CDR3 here is CASSQLDEQYF. Here the CDR3 DNA reads TGTGCCAGCAGTCAACTCGACGAGCAGTACTTC.

V usage is TRBV4-1 and J usage is TRBJ2-7; 7 bases map to TRBD2. Germline CDR1 reads MGHRA; CDR2 reads YSYEKL. V dropped 0 bases and J dropped 5; count of bases not matched to a gene: 10. CDR3 length: 16 amino acids. The CDR3, as DNA: TGCGCCAGCAGCCAAGAGGCGGGAGCCCTTTTCCACGAGCAGTACTTC. It specifies CASSQEAGALFHEQYF.

This clonotype has more than one count but fewer than ten. V and J are TRBV20-1 and TRBJ2-1, with 10 bases matching TRBD2. Germline CDR1 DFQATT, CDR2 SNEGSKA (reference sequence). Trimming took 1 base from V and 7 from J; bases not matched to a gene: 7. This CDR3 is 15 amino acids long. The CDR3 spells CSARGPLAGKNEQFF. The CDR3 DNA reads as TGCAGTGCTAGAGGTCCACTAGCGGGAAAGAATGAGCAGTTCTTC.

This clonotype showed up just a few times. The chain has TRBV20-1 and TRBJ2-1, with TRBD2 as a possible D gene (5 bases). Trimming stripped 4 bases from V and 4 bases from J, with 14 bases between. Germline V lookup: CDR1 DFQATT, CDR2 SNEGSKA (reference sequence). CDR3 length: 14 residues. CDR3: CSAIPGSRYNEQFF. The CDR3 bases are TGCAGTGCTATTCCGGGATCTAGGTACAATGAGCAGTTCTTC.

This clonotype came up many times. Here the CDR3 reads CSAISLDTYEQYF. In nucleotides, the CDR3 is TGCAGTGCTATCAGCCTTGATACCTACGAGCAGTACTTC. This chain connects TRBV20-1 to TRBJ2-7; D is unresolved. The CDR3 has 13 amino acids. Trimming cost V 4 bases and J 2 bases, with 12 bases left between them. Per the germline V gene, CDR1 is DFQATT and CDR2 is SNEGSKA (reference sequence).

Relative to its sample, this clonotype is medium-sized. The genes are TRBV28 and TRBJ2-1; a possible D gene is TRBD1 (5 bases). Germline V gene data show CDR1 as MDHEN and CDR2 as SYDVKM. V lost 11 bases to trimming and J lost 0 bases, with 11 bases between them. CDR3 length equals 13 residues. The CDR3 bases are TGTGCCGCCAGGGCGAGCTCCTACAATGAGCAGTTCTTC. It translates to CAARASSYNEQFF.

Concerning this clonotype itself: This may stem from a read error, because a much larger clone lies one nucleotide away. J is TRBJ2-5 and V is TRBV7-2; D perhaps matches TRBD1 (5 bases). The CDR3 consists of 14 residues. Per germline, CDR1 SGHTA and CDR2 FQGNSA. The CDR3 here is CASSLEASGKTLYF. The DNA for the CDR3 is TGTGCCAGCAGCTTAGAGGCCTCAGGGAAGACCCTGTACTTC.

By share, this clonotype ranks as medium-sized. The chain combines TRBV4-3 with TRBJ2-5; D gene ambiguous. Trimming left V 3 bases short and J 5 bases short, with 13 bases between. The CDR3 totals 14 residues. Germline CDR1 and CDR2: LGHNA and YSLEER. This CDR3 reads CASSQSLGRETQYF. Here the CDR3 DNA reads TGCGCCAGCAGCCAGTCCTTAGGCCGCGAGACCCAGTACTTC.

In its sample, this clonotype was seen many times. The V gene is TRBV4-3, the J gene TRBJ2-5, with D unclear. The ends were cut back, 0 bases at V and 2 bases at J, with 7 bases in the middle. The CDR3 spans 14 residues. Germline V gene sequence: CDR1 LGHNA, CDR2 YSLEER. The CDR3 is CASSQDYKQETQYF. In DNA form, the CDR3 reads TGCGCCAGCAGCCAAGACTACAAACAAGAGACCCAGTACTTC.

The chain employs TRBV4-1 and TRBJ2-7; TRBD1 is a possible D gene (6 bases). The germline V and J ends were trimmed by 2 bases and 1 base, with 12 bases remaining between them. Germline assignment: CDR1 MGHRA and CDR2 YSYEKL. The CDR3 is 15 residues long. CDR3 loop: CASSQRQDRSYEQYF. The CDR3 nucleotides are TGCGCCAGCAGCCAACGACAGGACCGTTCCTACGAGCAGTACTTC.

The V call is TRBV7-3, the J call TRBJ1-6; no firm D call. CDR1 SGHTA and CDR2 FQGTGA come from the germline V gene. Between the trimmed V and J ends, which lost 3 bases and 5 bases, there was a span of 8 bases. The CDR3 has 14 residues. In DNA, the CDR3 is TGTGCCAGCAGCTTGAATGGCAATAATTCACCCCTCCACTTT. This gives the protein CASSLNGNNSPLHF.